The rows below give T cell receptor beta chains drawn from one sample of a study of OX40 agonist ivuxolimab in advanced cancers. Sequencing used immunoSEQ multiplex PCR; TCRdb keeps in-frame clones, though not all of them. Seen here are 67,000 or so clones, roughly nine tenths observed once, and the top ten hold around 0.99%. The sample was CD4+ or CD8+ T cells sorted from blood, taken in a trial of the OX40 agonist ivuxolimab. These receptors were obtained from an adult with an advanced solid tumor such as melanoma, head and neck, liver or kidney cancer. Both conserved end residues are part of each CDR3. The D gene is left open where the match is weak.

v_gene	j_gene	d_gene	CDR3aa
TRBV7-2	TRBJ2-5	.	CASSQQDGAEETQYF
TRBV30	TRBJ1-2	.	CAWSSGGAPNYGYTF
TRBV29-1	TRBJ1-5	TRBD1	CSVSGGFGQPQHF
TRBV2	TRBJ1-5	.	CASRKEGSSQPQHF
TRBV7-9	TRBJ2-5	.	CASSYVGETQYF
TRBV29-1	TRBJ2-7	TRBD2	CSGGGSGSNEQYF
TRBV29-1	TRBJ2-1	.	CSVVPQLAEQFF
TRBV27	TRBJ1-1	.	CASSLRHSGTEAFF
TRBV27	TRBJ1-1	.	CASSLLPPYTEAFF
TRBV27	TRBJ1-2	TRBD1	CASSSRTGGSGYTF
TRBV6-5	TRBJ1-3	.	CASSRENTIYF
TRBV4-1	TRBJ2-2	TRBD2	CASSHRTGRTSGNTGELFF
TRBV7-3	TRBJ1-6	TRBD1	CASGTALSYSPLHF
TRBV18	TRBJ1-5	TRBD1	CASSVGQGGNQPQHF
TRBV18	TRBJ2-1	.	CASSLGANNEQFF
TRBV6-1	TRBJ1-5	.	CASSEARGINQPQHF
TRBV7-8	TRBJ2-1	TRBD1	CASRNREGADNEQFF
TRBV15	TRBJ2-5	.	CATSRVVGLVKKETQYF
TRBV7-3	TRBJ2-1	TRBD2	CASSNSGRVYNEQFF
TRBV6-5	TRBJ1-2	.	CASSPGEGYTF
TRBV18	TRBJ1-2	.	CASSPPQGLQVAYGYTF
TRBV29-1	TRBJ2-7	.	CSVVSSLRGEQYF
TRBV9	TRBJ2-3	TRBD2	CASSARLAESTDTQYF
TRBV2	TRBJ1-1	TRBD1	CASKQGGGYTEAFF
TRBV9	TRBJ2-6	.	CASSATGSGANVLTF